The rows below give T cell receptor beta chains drawn from one sample of a study of shared clonotypes between healthy human individuals. Here immunoSEQ multiplex PCR was the method, and the copy in TCRdb shows in-frame clones only, minus some. The sample yields millions of clones, more than 80% seen once. Sample: naive CD4+ T cells sorted from blood. These receptors were obtained from a young man in good health. Each CDR3 is given with its conserved first and last residue. Fields, in order: V gene, D gene, clone size, J gene, CDR3 DNA, CDR3 protein. The D gene is left open where the match is weak. The size of a clone is reported for some rows only, either as once, few or many, or as a class for expanded clones.

v_gene: TRBV7-8; d_gene: NA; abundance: NA; j_gene: TRBJ2-7; CDR3nt: TGTGCCAGCAGCTTAGGCGACAGGACCCTCTACGAGCAGTACTTC; CDR3aa: CASSLGDRTLYEQYF
v_gene: TRBV11-2; d_gene: NA; abundance: NA; j_gene: TRBJ1-1; CDR3nt: TGTGCCAGCAGCTTTGGGGACTTTAGGTTCGCTGAAGCTTTCTTT; CDR3aa: CASSFGDFRFAEAFF
v_gene: TRBV29-1; d_gene: TRBD2; abundance: NA; j_gene: TRBJ2-5; CDR3nt: TGCAGCGTTGAACTAGCGGGAGCCCAAGAGACCCAGTACTTC; CDR3aa: CSVELAGAQETQYF
v_gene: TRBV29-1; d_gene: NA; abundance: NA; j_gene: TRBJ2-3; CDR3nt: TGCAGCAGTAGCGGCACAGATACGCAGTATTTT; CDR3aa: CSSSGTDTQYF
v_gene: TRBV6-5; d_gene: TRBD2; abundance: NA; j_gene: TRBJ2-1; CDR3nt: TGTGCCAGCGGCAGAGGACTAGCGGGAGACAGTGAGCAGTTCTTC; CDR3aa: CASGRGLAGDSEQFF
v_gene: TRBV7-2; d_gene: NA; abundance: NA; j_gene: TRBJ1-2; CDR3nt: TGTGCCAGCAGCCAAGTATATGGCTACACCTTC; CDR3aa: CASSQVYGYTF
v_gene: TRBV13; d_gene: NA; abundance: NA; j_gene: TRBJ2-1; CDR3nt: TGTGCCAGCAGCCAGCAGAGTGAGCAGTTCTTC; CDR3aa: CASSQQSEQFF
v_gene: TRBV2; d_gene: NA; abundance: NA; j_gene: TRBJ2-2; CDR3nt: TGTGCCAGCAGTGAATTGGGACAGAACACCGGGGAGCTGTTTTTT; CDR3aa: CASSELGQNTGELFF
v_gene: TRBV18; d_gene: NA; abundance: NA; j_gene: TRBJ1-1; CDR3nt: TGTGCCAGCTCACCAGGGGGCGGGTACACTGAAGCTTTCTTT; CDR3aa: CASSPGGGYTEAFF
v_gene: TRBV29-1; d_gene: TRBD1; abundance: NA; j_gene: TRBJ2-7; CDR3nt: TGCAGCGTCGACGCAGGACAGGGTGGTTACGAGCAGTACTTC; CDR3aa: CSVDAGQGGYEQYF
v_gene: TRBV27; d_gene: NA; abundance: NA; j_gene: TRBJ1-2; CDR3nt: TGTGCCAGCTCACCGATCGGGAGGAACTATGGCTACACCTTC; CDR3aa: CASSPIGRNYGYTF
v_gene: TRBV5-6; d_gene: TRBD2; abundance: NA; j_gene: TRBJ2-7; CDR3nt: TGTGCCAGCAGCTGGGGTCGGGCTAGCGGGGACTACGAGCAGTACTTC; CDR3aa: CASSWGRASGDYEQYF
v_gene: TRBV5-5; d_gene: NA; abundance: NA; j_gene: TRBJ2-5; CDR3nt: TGTGCCAGCAGCTCCGGGAGCCCGATCCAAGAGACCCAGTACTTC; CDR3aa: CASSSGSPIQETQYF
v_gene: TRBV5-8; d_gene: TRBD1; abundance: NA; j_gene: TRBJ2-7; CDR3nt: TGTGCCAGCAGCGGAGCCAGGGGGCCAGGTGGGGAGCAGTACTTC; CDR3aa: CASSGARGPGGEQYF
v_gene: TRBV4-1; d_gene: NA; abundance: NA; j_gene: TRBJ2-3; CDR3nt: TGCGCCAGCAGCCAAGCGGGAAAGGCAGATACGCAGTATTTT; CDR3aa: CASSQAGKADTQYF
v_gene: TRBV7-2; d_gene: NA; abundance: NA; j_gene: TRBJ2-1; CDR3nt: TGTGCCAGCAGCTTTGAGCCGGGCTCGGCGCAGAATGAGCAGTTCTTC; CDR3aa: CASSFEPGSAQNEQFF
v_gene: TRBV5-1; d_gene: TRBD1; abundance: NA; j_gene: TRBJ2-7; CDR3nt: TGCGCCAGTACCCCCGGACAGGGTAGCTCCGAGCAGTACTTC; CDR3aa: CASTPGQGSSEQYF
v_gene: TRBV6-1; d_gene: NA; abundance: NA; j_gene: TRBJ1-2; CDR3nt: TGTGCCAGCAGTGAAGAGGGGGGTTTCCGATATGGCTACACCTTC; CDR3aa: CASSEEGGFRYGYTF
v_gene: TRBV11-2; d_gene: TRBD2; abundance: NA; j_gene: TRBJ2-5; CDR3nt: TGTGCCAGCAGCCGTCTAGCGGACCGAGAGACCCAGTACTTC; CDR3aa: CASSRLADRETQYF
v_gene: TRBV11-2; d_gene: TRBD1; abundance: NA; j_gene: TRBJ2-2; CDR3nt: TGTGCCAGCAGCTTACAGGGGGCCGGGGAGCTGTTTTTT; CDR3aa: CASSLQGAGELFF
v_gene: TRBV5-6; d_gene: NA; abundance: NA; j_gene: TRBJ2-3; CDR3nt: TGTGCCAGCAGCCCTCCGACCGGGGCGGCCACAGATACGCAGTATTTT; CDR3aa: CASSPPTGAATDTQYF
v_gene: TRBV19; d_gene: TRBD1; abundance: NA; j_gene: TRBJ1-4; CDR3nt: TGTGCCACTCAGGGGGCGCTTAATGAAAAACTGTTTTTT; CDR3aa: CATQGALNEKLFF
v_gene: TRBV6-1; d_gene: NA; abundance: few; j_gene: TRBJ1-6; CDR3nt: TGTGCCAGCAGTGATGGGCGACGGGGATCACCCCTCCACTTT; CDR3aa: CASSDGRRGSPLHF